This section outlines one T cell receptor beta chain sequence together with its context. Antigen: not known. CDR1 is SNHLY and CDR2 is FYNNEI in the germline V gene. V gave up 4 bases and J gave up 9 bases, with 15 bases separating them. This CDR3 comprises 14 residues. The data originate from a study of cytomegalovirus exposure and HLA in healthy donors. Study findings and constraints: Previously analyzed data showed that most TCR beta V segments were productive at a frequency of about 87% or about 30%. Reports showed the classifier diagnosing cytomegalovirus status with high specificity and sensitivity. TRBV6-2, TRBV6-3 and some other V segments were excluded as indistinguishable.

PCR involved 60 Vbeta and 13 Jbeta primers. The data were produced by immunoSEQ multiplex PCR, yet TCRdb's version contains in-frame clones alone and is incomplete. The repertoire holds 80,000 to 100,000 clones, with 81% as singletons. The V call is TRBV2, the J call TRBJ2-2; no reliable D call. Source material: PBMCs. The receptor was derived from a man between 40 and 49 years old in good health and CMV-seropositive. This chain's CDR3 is CASSVYTGFWELFF. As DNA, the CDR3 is TGTGCCAGCAGTGTGTACACCGGGTTTTGGGAGCTGTTTTTT.